This T cell receptor (beta chain) was sequenced for a study of CD8+ T cells in alopecia areata. V was shortened by 3 bases and J by 2 bases, with 18 bases between the two germline ends. The CDR3 runs 16 residues. Germline V gene sequence: CDR1 SGHDT, CDR2 YYEEEE. Specified treatment: oral pan-JAK inhibitor, 5-10 mg twice daily. Reverse transcribed after extraction, RNA yielded cDNA as the sequencing template. Libraries were prepared by immunoSEQ multiplex PCR; TCRdb keeps only in-frame clonotypes and omits some of them. This sample yields approximately 210,000 clones, of which under 70% are seen a single time; 4% to 4.5% belongs to the top ten.

The TCR comes from a human donor with alopecia areata. V usage is TRBV5-6 and J usage is TRBJ2-7; the D gene is possibly TRBD1 (5 bases). Sequenced material: CD4+ T cells sorted from blood, taken at week 4, from a patient treated with tofacitinib. CDR3 DNA sequence: TGTGCCAGCAGCTCGCTAAGGACAAGTACTCCCTACGAGCAGTACTTC. It yields the protein CASSSLRTSTPYEQYF.